The rows below give T cell receptor beta chains drawn from one sample of a study of CD4+ T cells in melanoma. The repertoire was sequenced with immunoSEQ multiplex PCR; TCRdb's copy has only in-frame clones and lacks some. The table shows roughly 10,000 clones, with 66% occurring only once. The sequenced sample was cells from a culture (not recorded whether cultured in vitro). These receptors all stem from a human donor with melanoma. Each CDR3 is given with its conserved first and last residue. D genes are given only for firm matches. The size field is filled for only some rows; it gives once, few, many or a size class.

v_gene	d_gene	j_gene	len	abundance	CDR3nt	CDR3aa
TRBV19	-	TRBJ1-2	15	once	TGTGCCAGTAGACTACGAGGGGAAGTATCCTATGGCTACACCTTC	CASRLRGEVSYGYTF
TRBV7-9	-	TRBJ2-1	13	-	TGTGCCAGCAGACCGCTCAGGTACAATGAGCAGTTCTTC	CASRPLRYNEQFF
TRBV5-1	-	TRBJ2-6	15	few	TGCGCCAGCAGCTTTGGAGCAGCTGGGGCCAACGTCCTGACTTTC	CASSFGAAGANVLTF
TRBV9	-	TRBJ1-3	15	-	TGTGCCAGCAGCGTAGAAGGGTGGAGTGGAAACACCATATATTTT	CASSVEGWSGNTIYF
TRBV5-1	-	TRBJ1-2	13	-	TGCGCCAGCACCCAAGGGGACAATCAACGCTACACCTTC	CASTQGDNQRYTF
TRBV19	-	TRBJ2-5	14	few	TGTGCCAGTAGTATGGAAGCCCGCTTCGAGACCCAGTACTTC	CASSMEARFETQYF
TRBV2	-	TRBJ1-1	14	few	TGTGCCAGCAGTGTTCAACTCAGGGCCCCTGAAGCTTTCTTT	CASSVQLRAPEAFF
TRBV4-1	-	TRBJ1-2	15	few	TGCGCCAGCAGCCAAGGGGGCCGGAGTCTGTATGGCTACACCTTC	CASSQGGRSLYGYTF
TRBV19	TRBD1	TRBJ2-7	15	few	TGTGCCAGTAGTATTGGGCCGGGACAGACCCACGAGCAGTACTTC	CASSIGPGQTHEQYF
TRBV6-5	-	TRBJ1-1	13	-	TGTGCCAGCAGTGAAGTCCGGGGCACTGAAGCTTTCTTT	CASSEVRGTEAFF
TRBV29-1	TRBD1	TRBJ2-6	17	-	TGCAGCGTCGCTTTCGGGACAGGAAGATCTGGGGCCAACGTCCTGACTTTC	CSVAFGTGRSGANVLTF
TRBV5-1	-	TRBJ2-2	14	few	TGCGCCAGCAGCTTGCCCGGGAACACCGGGGAGCTGTTTTTT	CASSLPGNTGELFF
TRBV5-1	TRBD2	TRBJ2-1	16	once	TGCGCCAGCAGCCGGGGATCTAGCGGGGGCTACAATGAGCAGTTCTTC	CASSRGSSGGYNEQFF
TRBV11-2	-	TRBJ1-1	12	few	TGTGCCAGCAGTTCCAGGAACACTGAAGCTTTCTTT	CASSSRNTEAFF
TRBV19	-	TRBJ1-4	18	-	TGTGCCAGTAGTATAGTCGGAGGGGCCCAAGCAACTAATGAAAAACTGTTTTTT	CASSIVGGAQATNEKLFF
TRBV14	-	TRBJ2-3	12	-	TGTGCCAGCAGCCAAGGCAGGGATACGCAGTATTTT	CASSQGRDTQYF
TRBV2	-	TRBJ2-5	15	-	TGTGCCAGCAGTGAAGGTGGGGGTGACTTCGAGACCCAGTACTTC	CASSEGGGDFETQYF
TRBV30	-	TRBJ1-4	12	-	TGTGCCTGGAGTCCGGTGGATGAAAAACTGTTTTTT	CAWSPVDEKLFF
TRBV5-1	-	TRBJ2-7	12	-	TGCGCCAGCAGGGAACAGTCCTACGAGCAGTACTTC	CASREQSYEQYF
TRBV6-1	TRBD1	TRBJ1-2	14	few	TGTGCCAGCAGTGAAGGACAGGGATGGTATGGCTACACCTTC	CASSEGQGWYGYTF
TRBV7-9	-	TRBJ2-7	12	-	TGTGCCAGCAGCTTAGGATCGGTAGGGCAGTACTTC	CASSLGSVGQYF
TRBV19	-	TRBJ1-6	15	-	TGTGCCAGTAGTATAGGTGAGACCCAGAATTCACCCCTCCACTTT	CASSIGETQNSPLHF
TRBV10-2	TRBD1	TRBJ1-2	21	-	TGCGCCAGCAGTGAGTTTGAGAATCCGGGACAGGGTCCGGGACGTGTTCGGGGCTACACCTTC	CASSEFENPGQGPGRVRGYTF
TRBV30	TRBD2	TRBJ2-1	14	once	TGTGCCTGGAGTGTCAGCGGGAGCTACAATGAGCAGTTCTTC	CAWSVSGSYNEQFF
TRBV5-6	TRBD2	TRBJ2-1	15	-	TGTGCCAGCAGCATTACGGGACTAGACTACAATGAGCAGTTCTTC	CASSITGLDYNEQFF
TRBV7-3	-	TRBJ2-1	13	few	TGTGCCAGCAGCTTCTGGAGCGGGCATGAGCAGTTCTTC	CASSFWSGHEQFF
TRBV7-9	-	TRBJ1-2	12	-	TGTGCCAGCAGCTCCGGACACTATGGCTACACCTTC	CASSSGHYGYTF
TRBV30	-	TRBJ1-5	15	few	TGTGCCTGGAGTTCGACGGGAGGGACTATTCAGCCCCAGCATTTT	CAWSSTGGTIQPQHF
TRBV27	TRBD1	TRBJ1-6	14	few	TGTGCCAGCAGTTTGGACAGGGGCTATTCACCCCTCCACTTT	CASSLDRGYSPLHF
TRBV19	-	TRBJ2-1	12	-	TGTGCCAGCAGGGGTTCCTACAATGAGCAGTTCTTC	CASRGSYNEQFF
TRBV29-1	-	TRBJ1-2	14	-	TGCAGCGTGAGAACAGGAATTACTAACTATGGCTACACCTTC	CSVRTGITNYGYTF
TRBV30	TRBD1	TRBJ1-1	14	-	TGTGCCTGGAGAGGGGGCGTGTGGAGCACTGAAGCTTTCTTT	CAWRGGVWSTEAFF
TRBV5-1	-	TRBJ2-3	15	-	TGCGCCAGCAGCGAAGAACAGGGTCTTTCAGATACGCAGTATTTT	CASSEEQGLSDTQYF
TRBV30	-	TRBJ2-2	15	-	TGTGCCTGGAGTGAGGGGGGAGGGATCACCGGGGAGCTGTTTTTT	CAWSEGGGITGELFF
TRBV5-1	TRBD1	TRBJ1-1	17	-	TGCGCCAGCAGCTTGGTTCAGGGGGCTCGGTTTCACACTGAAGCTTTCTTT	CASSLVQGARFHTEAFF
TRBV14	-	TRBJ1-6	12	few	TGTGCCAGCAGCCAGTATCTTTCACCCCTCCACTTT	CASSQYLSPLHF
TRBV19	-	TRBJ2-1	14	-	TGTGCCAGTAGTAATGGGGCCGGGGGAGGTGAGCAGTTCTTC	CASSNGAGGGEQFF
TRBV4-2	-	TRBJ1-3	15	-	TGTGCCAGCAGTCGCGAGCCTTTCTCTGGAAACACCATATATTTT	CASSREPFSGNTIYF
TRBV6-6	-	TRBJ1-1	12	-	TGTGCCAGCAGTCCCTCTAACACTGAAGCTTTCTTT	CASSPSNTEAFF
TRBV27	TRBD2	TRBJ2-3	14	-	TGTGCCACCGCGGGGGTCCCTAGCACAGATACGCAGTATTTT	CATAGVPSTDTQYF
TRBV5-1	-	TRBJ2-3	15	-	TGCGCCAGCAGTATCTCTAGCCCTGGCACAGATACGCAGTATTTT	CASSISSPGTDTQYF
TRBV30	-	TRBJ1-1	11	-	TGTGCCTGGACCCATTACACTGAAGCTTTCTTT	CAWTHYTEAFF
TRBV9	-	TRBJ2-7	14	-	TGTGCCAGCAGCGTAGCAGGCGGGACCGGGGAGCAGTACTTC	CASSVAGGTGEQYF
TRBV7-9	-	TRBJ1-4	12	-	TGTGCCAGCAGCTTACATCCTGAAAAACTGTTTTTT	CASSLHPEKLFF
TRBV7-9	TRBD1	TRBJ1-6	14	-	TGTGCCAGCAGCTTGACAGGGAGCAATTCACCCCTCCACTTT	CASSLTGSNSPLHF
TRBV20-1	-	TRBJ2-3	10	-	TGCAGTGCAACTCGGGATACGCAGTATTTT	CSATRDTQYF
TRBV18	TRBD1	TRBJ2-3	15	-	TGTGCCAGCCGGCCGGGACAGGGGCGTGCAGATACGCAGTATTTT	CASRPGQGRADTQYF
TRBV13	-	TRBJ1-2	17	-	TGTGCCAGCAGCCGGCTTTATGGGGCGGGAAGTAACTATGGCTACACCTTC	CASSRLYGAGSNYGYTF
TRBV15	-	TRBJ2-5	15	-	TGTGCCACCAGCAGAGAAATCAGGGTCCAAGAGACCCAGTACTTC	CATSREIRVQETQYF
TRBV5-1	-	TRBJ1-1	16	-	TGCGCCAGCAGCTCCCCCGAGCAGGGGCTAAACACTGAAGCTTTCTTT	CASSSPEQGLNTEAFF
TRBV5-4	-	TRBJ2-5	15	-	TGTGCCAGCAGCCAAGAAGGGCAGTCCGTAGAGACCCAGTACTTC	CASSQEGQSVETQYF
TRBV7-9	-	TRBJ2-5	14	few	TGTGCCAGCAGCTTAGAAAGGGGAAAAGAGACCCAGTACTTC	CASSLERGKETQYF
TRBV5-1	-	TRBJ1-4	13	-	TGCGCCAGCAGCTTGCGGCTTAATGAAAAACTGTTTTTT	CASSLRLNEKLFF